This T cell receptor beta chain was identified in a study of T cells in Graves' hyperthyroidism and ophthalmopathy. This clonotype was observed many times. Its antigen remains unidentified. It was RNA transcripts that yielded the amplified TCR beta CDR3 regions. TCR CDR3 regions were first amplified by RT-PCR with HTBI primers. TCRdb ran MiXCR on the multiplex PCR reads and lists one entry per CDR3 protein. The sample carries 380,000 or so distinct CDR3 sequences, about 13% recorded once. Notes on the study in general: A 13 V-J signature model discriminated ophthalmopathy versus stable hyperthyroidism. Blood held most thyroid clonotypes expanded above 0.001 frequency.

Used for diagnoses were clinical symptoms, serum thyroxine and TRAb, thyroid ultrasound and orbital computed tomography. The ends were cut back, 4 bases at V and 3 bases at J, with 8 bases in the middle. The CDR3 has 12 residues. CDR1 is GTSNPN and CDR2 is SVGIG in the germline V gene (reference sequence). This TCR derives from a man aged 25-45 years with Graves' hyperthyroidism that later progressed to Graves' ophthalmopathy. Material: blood. This chain links TRBV30 with TRBJ2-3; no definite D call. The CDR3 reads CAWTPGTDTQYF. DNA for the CDR3: TGTGCCTGGACTCCTGGGACAGATACGCAGTATTTT.